These 26 T cell receptor beta chains share one sample of origin, sequenced in a study. TCRdb re-derived calls from the RT-PCR reads in MiXCR, one entry per CDR3 protein. In the table there are about 680,000 distinct CDR3 sequences, 13% to 15% of which are singletons. The sequencing input was memory CD4+ T cells from blood. All receptors come from a female donor in good health, serving as a healthy control.

DNA of the CDR3: TGTGCCAGCAGCTCCCAGGGGGCTAGCGGGGTTGAGCAGTTCTTC. This encodes CASSSQGASGVEQFF. This chain links TRBV7-3 with TRBJ2-1; TRBD2 is a possible D gene (9 bases). V was clipped by 4 bases and J by 9 bases, with 19 bases between them. CDR1 SGHTA and CDR2 FQGTGA come from the germline V gene. The CDR3 runs to 15 residues.

This chain joins TRBV20-1 and TRBJ1-1, with D possibly being TRBD1 (5 bases). This CDR3 is 14 amino acids long. V lost 4 bases and J lost 4, with 16 bases in between. The germline CDR1 and CDR2 sequences are DFQATT and SNEGSKA (reference sequence). The CDR3 loop is CSAKTLQGFTEAFF. The CDR3 DNA reads TGCAGTGCTAAGACCCTGCAGGGTTTCACTGAAGCTTTCTTT.

This clonotype was detected a few times. The CDR3 is CSASNTGGWETQYF. The DNA for the CDR3 is TGCAGTGCTTCGAATACAGGGGGCTGGGAGACCCAGTACTTC. V and J are TRBV20-1 and TRBJ2-5, with 9 bases that match TRBD1. Per the germline V gene, CDR1 is DFQATT and CDR2 is SNEGSKA (reference sequence). The CDR3 has 14 residues. V lost 5 bases and J lost 5; bases outside the gene matches: 9.

This clonotype came up many times. The J gene is TRBJ2-3, the V gene TRBV27; TRBD1 matches 9 bases. This CDR3 is built from 20 residues. The V gene end was trimmed by 6 bases and the J gene end by 2 bases; junction bases not matched to a gene: 21. CDR1 and CDR2 from the germline V gene are MNHEY and SMNVEV (reference sequence). The DNA for the CDR3 is TGTGCCAGCAGGCCCCACCGGGACAGGGTTTCCCTAGACCCCACAGATACGCAGTATTTT. Amino acids: CASRPHRDRVSLDPTDTQYF.

This clonotype was detected ten times or more. J is TRBJ1-5 and V is TRBV20-1; D is undetermined. CDR3 length: 16 amino acids. Germline V gives CDR1 DFQATT, CDR2 SNEGSKA (reference sequence). V lost 0 bases, J lost 0 bases, and 12 bases lay in between. CDR3 amino acids: CSARDPVANSNQPQHF. In nucleotides, the CDR3 is TGCAGTGCTAGAGACCCCGTGGCTAATAGCAATCAGCCCCAGCATTTT.

The V gene is TRBV4-3, the J gene TRBJ1-5, with a possible D match to TRBD1 (5 bases). Per germline, CDR1 LGHNA and CDR2 YSLEER. V dropped 0 bases and J dropped 2 bases, with 8 bases sitting between them. CDR3 length: 15 amino acids. As DNA, the CDR3 is TGCGCCAGCAGCCAAGATCTGACAGGCAATCAGCCCCAGCATTTT. Its protein product is CASSQDLTGNQPQHF.

This clonotype was picked up many times. This chain links TRBV10-3 with TRBJ2-3, with D possibly matching TRBD2 (5 bases). Trimming left V 4 bases short and J 1 base short, with 12 bases between. Germline V gives CDR1 ENHRY, CDR2 SYGVKD. The CDR3 sequence is 15 residues long. The CDR3 coding sequence is TGTGCCATCAGTGCGGGTATCGGGGGCACAGATACGCAGTATTTT. This encodes CAISAGIGGTDTQYF.

This clonotype was observed many times. This chain joins TRBV4-1 and TRBJ2-7, with D possibly being TRBD2 (5 bases). This CDR3 has 15 amino acids. The V end lost 1 base, the J end lost 3 bases, and 13 bases lay between the germline ends. Looked up from germline, CDR1 is MGHRA and CDR2 is YSYEKL. The CDR3 reads CASSQALYEGYEQYF. The CDR3 DNA is TGCGCCAGCAGCCAAGCGTTGTATGAGGGCTACGAGCAGTACTTC.

The J gene is TRBJ2-1, the V gene TRBV4-1; possibly TRBD1 or TRBD2 for D (6 bases each). The CDR3 has 17 residues. Looked up from germline, CDR1 is MGHRA and CDR2 is YSYEKL. Trimming took off 0 bases at V and 6 bases at J, with 18 bases between the two ends. CDR3 sequence reads: CASSQEGASAITNEQFF. In DNA form, the CDR3 reads TGCGCCAGCAGCCAAGAGGGGGCTAGCGCAATAACCAATGAGCAGTTCTTC.

This clonotype came up a few times. The CDR3 loop reads CAWRAVARGGYTF. Written as DNA, the CDR3 is TGTGCCTGGAGGGCCGTGGCGCGAGGAGGCTACACCTTC. This sequence joins TRBV30 and TRBJ1-2; no reliable D call. The ends were cut back, 3 bases at V and 8 bases at J, with 16 bases in the middle. Looked up from germline, CDR1 is GTSNPN and CDR2 is SVGIG (reference sequence). The CDR3 covers 13 residues.

In its sample, this clonotype was seen many times. V is TRBV7-9 and J is TRBJ1-5, with D uncertain. This CDR3 is 14 amino acids long. Germline loops: CDR1 SEHNR, CDR2 FQNEAQ (reference sequence). V was trimmed by 4 bases and J by 0 bases, leaving 7 bases between them. The CDR3, as DNA: TGTGCCAGCAGCTGGACCGGTAGCAATCAGCCCCAGCATTTT. Protein: CASSWTGSNQPQHF.

This clonotype has a count of ten or more. The final CDR3 position lacks the conserved phenylalanine or tryptophan, pointing to a likely read error. The rearrangement uses TRBV6-6 and TRBJ1-5, with D uncertain. V gave up 0 bases and J gave up 4 bases, with 7 bases separating them. CDR1 is MNHNY, CDR2 SVGAGI, per germline (reference sequence). The CDR3 extends over 14 amino acids. The CDR3 DNA follows: TGTGCCAGCAGTTACTCACATCGGAATCAGCCCCAGCATCTT. Translated, it gives CASSYSHRNQPQHL.

This clonotype came up a few times. The genes are TRBV20-1 and TRBJ1-2; 9 nucleotides agree with TRBD1. The CDR3 is made up of 12 amino acids. V shed 6 bases and J 7 bases; nucleotides not matched to a gene: 6. Germline V CDR1 and CDR2: DFQATT, SNEGSKA (reference sequence). This chain's CDR3 is CSANRGRLGYTF. The CDR3 nucleotides are TGCAGTGCAAACAGGGGGCGGCTTGGCTACACCTTC.

Comments on this clonotype: This could be a read error, since a much larger clone is one nucleotide away. The V gene is TRBV7-2, the J gene TRBJ2-3; D call uncertain. The CDR3 has 16 amino acids. The germline V and J ends were trimmed by 3 bases and 2 bases, with 15 bases remaining between them. Per germline, CDR1 SGHTA and CDR2 FQGNSA. In DNA form, the CDR3 reads TGTGCCAGCAGCTTTGGCAGTAGCTGGGACACAGATACGCAGTATTTT. It translates to CASSFGSSWDTDTQYF. The whole variable domain, filled in from reference TRBV7-2 and TRBJ2-3, reads GAGVSQSPSNKVTEKGKDVELRCDPISGHTALYWYRQSLGQGLEFLIYFQGNSAPDKSGLPSDRFSAERTGGSVSTLTIQRTQQEDSAVYLCASSFGSSWDTDTQYFGPGTRLTVL.

The table lists this clonotype with many counts. The rearrangement uses TRBV12-3 or TRBV12-4 and TRBJ2-7; D not certain. The V gene lost 6 bases and the J gene lost 6 bases, with 6 bases spanning the gap. CDR3 size: 10 residues. The CDR3 nucleotides are TGTGCCAGCAGGACCTGCGAGCAGTACTTC. Protein sequence: CASRTCEQYF.

This sequence joins TRBV28 and TRBJ2-1; tentative D call: TRBD2 (5 bases). The germline V and J ends were trimmed by 8 bases and 2 bases, with 13 bases remaining between them. The CDR3 spans 14 residues. The germline gives CDR1 MDHEN, CDR2 SYDVKM. The CDR3 DNA is TGTGCCAGCTTATTCACCGGGACCTACAATGAGCAGTTCTTC. Its translation: CASLFTGTYNEQFF.

A few counts support this clonotype. The gene calls are TRBV28 and TRBJ2-7; the match to TRBD1 covers 7 bases. The ends lost 5 bases at V and 6 bases at J; junction bases unmatched: 4. The CDR3 covers 12 residues. Germline V gene lookup returns CDR1 MDHEN and CDR2 SYDVKM. The CDR3, as DNA: TGTGCCAGCAGTGCACAGGGGATCGAGCAGTACTTC. Translating it yields CASSAQGIEQYF.

The chain employs TRBV27 and TRBJ1-6; a possible D gene is TRBD1 (6 bases). Trimming stripped 7 bases from V and 7 bases from J, with 8 bases between. This CDR3 is 12 amino acids long. Germline V lookup: CDR1 MNHEY, CDR2 SMNVEV (reference sequence). The CDR3 sequence: CASKTGNSPLHF. CDR3 sequence (DNA): TGTGCCAGCAAAACAGGGAATTCACCCCTCCACTTT.

This clonotype was seen ten or more times. This chain connects TRBV12-3 or TRBV12-4 to TRBJ2-3, with D unresolved. The V and J ends lost 3 bases and 2 bases respectively, with 9 bases between them. The CDR3 spans 14 residues. The CDR3 DNA is TGTGCCAGCAGTTTGAGGCCTTCCACAGATACGCAGTATTTT. It encodes CASSLRPSTDTQYF.

This clonotype was observed many times. This CDR3 reads CASSERGSAGELFF. CDR3 in DNA: TGTGCCAGCAGTGAACGGGGTTCGGCCGGGGAGCTGTTTTTT. The chain is built from TRBV6-4 and TRBJ2-2; D perhaps matches TRBD2 (5 bases). The CDR3 has 14 amino acids. V lost 3 bases and J lost 6, with 11 bases in between. Looked up from germline, CDR1 is MRHNA and CDR2 is SNTAGT.

This clonotype showed up many times. The chain has TRBV5-1 and TRBJ1-6; unclear D gene. This CDR3 is 15 amino acids long. Germline V gene lookup returns CDR1 SGHRS and CDR2 YFSETQ. Between the trimmed V and J ends, which lost 1 base and 7 bases, there was a span of 12 bases. CDR3 DNA sequence: TGCGCCAGCAGCTTGACAAGCGGCGGGAATTCACCCCTCCACTTT. Its translation is CASSLTSGGNSPLHF.

This clonotype was seen a few times. The CDR3: CSASAGVEETQYF. The DNA of the CDR3 is TGCAGTGCTAGCGCGGGAGTGGAAGAGACCCAGTACTTC. The chain couples TRBV20-1 to TRBJ2-5, with 7 bases identical to TRBD2. J lost 3 bases, V lost 3 bases, and 4 bases had no gene match. CDR3 size: 13 residues. Germline loops: CDR1 DFQATT, CDR2 SNEGSKA (reference sequence).

This chain joins TRBV5-1 and TRBJ1-1; D unclear. Trimming shortened V by 1 base and J by 4 bases, and 14 bases separated the two germline ends. In germline, CDR1 is SGHRS, CDR2 YFSETQ. This CDR3 spans 15 amino acids. CDR3 sequence (DNA): TGCGCCAGCAGCTTGCTTAGCAGTTCTGGCACTGAAGCTTTCTTT. Translated, it gives CASSLLSSSGTEAFF.

V gene TRBV5-4 combines with J gene TRBJ2-1; D might be TRBD2 (5 bases). V shed 0 bases and J shed 6 bases, with 13 bases lying between them. This CDR3 comprises 15 residues. The germline CDR1 and CDR2 sequences are SGHNT and YYREEE (reference sequence). CDR3 region: CASSLGLGESNEQFF. The CDR3, as DNA: TGTGCCAGCAGCTTGGGCCTTGGGGAGAGCAATGAGCAGTTCTTC.

This clonotype showed up many times. This chain uses TRBV9 with TRBJ2-5; possible D gene TRBD2, 5 bases. Deletions cut 0 bases from V and 5 bases from J, with 14 bases between. The CDR3 length is 15 residues. Germline V gives CDR1 SGDLS, CDR2 YYNGEE. CDR3 amino acids: CASSVGLSGGETQYF. The CDR3 DNA is TGTGCCAGCAGCGTAGGTCTAAGCGGCGGGGAGACCCAGTACTTC. Full variable domain (outside the CDR3, taken from reference TRBV9 and TRBJ2-5): DSGVTQTPKHLITATGQRVTLRCSPRSGDLSVYWYQQSLDQGLQFLIQYYNGEERAKGNILERFSAQQFPDLHSELNLSSLELGDSALYFCASSVGLSGGETQYFGPGTRLLVL.

This clonotype was seen a handful of times. The chain joins TRBV28 to TRBJ1-1, with 8 nucleotides matching TRBD1. Germline-derived CDR1 and CDR2 are MDHEN and SYDVKM. This CDR3 region has 15 residues. V lost 6 bases to trimming and J lost 2 bases; unmatched junction nucleotides: 8. The CDR3 is CASSRWTGSNTEAFF. CDR3 DNA sequence: TGTGCCAGCAGCCGATGGACAGGGTCCAACACTGAAGCTTTCTTT.